Below, 3 T cell receptor beta chains from the same sample are listed, as sequenced in a study of blood T cell repertoires in COVID-19. Repertoires were generated with immunoSEQ multiplex PCR, while TCRdb's copy carries only in-frame clones and drops some. The sample contains roughly 250,000 clones, about 90% of which appear only once. The sample consisted of peripheral blood. The origin of the receptors is a woman between 45 and 65 years old with acute or convalescent COVID-19.

The gene calls are TRBV30 and TRBJ2-1; TRBD2 agrees at 8 bases. The CDR3 sequence is 15 residues long. CDR1 GTSNPN and CDR2 SVGIG come from the germline V gene (reference sequence). Trimming removed 0 bases from V and 4 bases from J; junction bases left unmatched: 5. The DNA of the CDR3 is TGTGCCTGGAGTGTCTACGGGAGGGGTTACAATGAGCAGTTCTTC. Translating gives CAWSVYGRGYNEQFF. The complete variable domain, with remaining parts taken from reference TRBV30 and TRBJ2-1, reads SQTIHQWPATLVQPVGSPLSLECTVEGTSNPNLYWYRQAAGRGLQLLFYSVGIGQISSEVPQNLSASRPQDRQFILSSKKLLLSDSGFYLCAWSVYGRGYNEQFFGPGTRLTVL.

In nucleotides, the CDR3 is TGTGCCAGCAGTTACGGGTTAGCGGGGATTTCGGATACGCAGTATTTT. As protein: CASSYGLAGISDTQYF. The chain employs TRBV6-6 and TRBJ2-3, with 8 bases lining up with TRBD2. The CDR3 is 16 amino acids. With V trimmed by 2 bases and J by 6 bases, 10 bases remained unmatched. Germline V lookup: CDR1 MNHNY, CDR2 SVGAGI (reference sequence).

The chain joins TRBV29-1 to TRBJ2-7; 9 bases line up with TRBD1. The CDR3 runs 14 residues. Germline CDR1 SQVTM, CDR2 ANQGSEA. V lost 3 bases to trimming and J lost 3 bases; unmatched junction nucleotides: 6. CDR3 coding DNA: TGCAGCGTTGATACGGGACAGGGCATCTACGAGCAGTACTTC. This translates into CSVDTGQGIYEQYF.